The 31 T cell receptor beta chains listed next were all sequenced from one sample in a study of T cell clonality in common variable immunodeficiency. Points from the study as a whole: Fewer deletions and N-nucleotide insertions were reportedly seen in common variable immunodeficiency TCR beta sequences.

Data came from immunoSEQ multiplex PCR; TCRdb stores just in-frame clones and leaves some out. The table records approximately 38,000 clones without singletons, the ten largest covering 5.5% to 7%. Which antigens these TCRs recognize remains unknown. Sample: peripheral blood mononuclear cells. All receptors derive from a human donor with common variable immunodeficiency.

This clone showed up many times. CDR3 DNA (partial): TGCAGTGCCACAGGGGGCGTAACTGAA. Amino acids: CSATGGVTE. The full CDR3 protein is CSATGGVTEAFF. V is TRBV20-1 and J is TRBJ1-1, with 9 bases lining up with TRBD1. The DNA ends 3 residues before the CDR3 does, and the rest of the CDR3 is filled in from the germline J gene. V trimming: 6 bases; J trimming: 5 bases; junction bases outside the gene matches: 4. Germline CDR1 reads DFQATT; CDR2 reads SNEGSKA (reference sequence). This CDR3 is built from 12 residues.

This clone was seen at least ten times. The read gets to within 3 residues of the CDR3 end, and the germline J gene fills in the rest. This chain uses TRBV29-1 with TRBJ2-2; TRBD2 might be the D (6 bases). Trimming shortened V by 2 bases and J by 5 bases, and 12 bases separated the two germline ends. The CDR3 runs to 14 residues. Per the germline V gene, CDR1 is SQVTM and CDR2 is ANQGSEA. CDR3 DNA, as far as it was read: TGCAGCGTTGAAAGGGTGGCGGGAACCGGGGAG. This translates into CSVERVAGTGE. The whole CDR3 sequence reads CSVERVAGTGELFF.

This clone was detected a few times. Read data end 3 residues before the CDR3 end; the end is taken from the germline J gene. The gene calls are TRBV30 and TRBJ1-1; D remains unclear. Germline loops: CDR1 GTSNPN, CDR2 SVGIG (reference sequence). The CDR3 length is 13 residues. Trimming took 3 bases from V and 0 from J, leaving 8 bases between them. The sequenced CDR3 bases are TGTGCCTGGAGGACCAGGATGAACACTGAA. Translated, it gives CAWRTRMNTE. The entire CDR3 is CAWRTRMNTEAFF. Using reference TRBV30 and TRBJ1-1 for the parts outside the CDR3, the full variable domain is SQTIHQWPATLVQPVGSPLSLECTVEGTSNPNLYWYRQAAGRGLQLLFYSVGIGQISSEVPQNLSASRPQDRQFILSSKKLLLSDSGFYLCAWRTRMNTEAFFGQGTRLTVV.

This clone has just a few counts. The read ends 3 residues before the CDR3 terminus; that terminus is restored from the germline J gene. The chain combines TRBV2 with TRBJ2-3, with TRBD2 identical over 11 bases. CDR3 length: 15 amino acids. The V segment lost 7 bases and the J segment 2 bases; nucleotides outside the gene matches: 5. Germline CDR1 SNHLY, CDR2 FYNNEI. The CDR3: CASTLAGDLTDTQYF. The part of the CDR3 DNA that was read is TGTGCCAGCACACTAGCGGGGGACCTCACAGATACG. Together with reference TRBV2 and TRBJ2-3, the CDR3 gives the full variable domain: EPEVTQTPSHQVTQMGQEVILRCVPISNHLYFYWYRQILGQKVEFLVSFYNNEISEKSEIFDDQFSVERPDGSNFTLKIRSTKLEDSAMYFCASTLAGDLTDTQYFGPGTRLTVL.

As to this clone: The CDR3 is cut off 3 residues early in the read; its end comes from the germline J gene. The chain carries TRBV13 and TRBJ1-6; D gene uncertain. The CDR3 loop spans 13 amino acids. V was shortened by 3 bases and J by 8 bases, with 8 bases between the two germline ends. Germline CDR1 PRHDT, CDR2 FYEKMQ (reference sequence). CDR3 DNA (partial): TGTGCCAGCAGCTTGGAGGCGGATTCACCC. This translates into CASSLEADSP. The full CDR3 protein is CASSLEADSPLHF.

About this clone: Read sequence stops 3 residues before the CDR3 end, and the germline J gene provides the missing end. The chain uses TRBV7-9 and TRBJ1-2; TRBD1 agrees at 9 bases. The V gene's germline CDR1 is SEHNR and CDR2 FQNEAQ (reference sequence). The length of the CDR3 is 14 residues. The CDR3: CASTETGTGTGYTF. The part of the CDR3 DNA that was read is TGTGCCAGCACCGAGACCGGGACAGGGACCGGC. The full variable domain, in which reference TRBV7-9 and TRBJ1-2 provide the parts outside the CDR3, is DTGVSQNPRHKITKRGQNVTFRCDPISEHNRLYWYRQTLGQGPEFLTYFQNEAQLEKSRLLSDRFSAERPKGSFSTLEIQRTEQGDSAMYLCASTETGTGTGYTFGSGTRLTVV.

This clone showed up just a few times. With the read ending 3 residues before the CDR3 end, the germline J gene is used to fill in that end. The chain has TRBV7-8 and TRBJ2-7, with D possibly being TRBD1 (7 bases). CDR3 length: 18 amino acids. V gave up 4 bases and J gave up 0 bases, with 22 bases separating them. The germline V gene encodes CDR1 SGHVS and CDR2 FQNEAQ. The CDR3 bases that were read are TGTGCCAGCAGCTCCACTCCCAGGGGGGATCTCAGCTCCTACGAG. Protein product: CASSSTPRGDLSSYE. The CDR3 in full is CASSSTPRGDLSSYEQYF.

This clone was observed a few times. Read sequence stops 3 residues before the CDR3 end, and the germline J gene provides the missing end. The rearrangement joins TRBV6-1 to TRBJ2-5; 7 bases match TRBD2. The CDR3 has 17 amino acids. Unmatched junction bases numbered 9, after V lost 2 bases and J lost 0 bases. The germline V gene encodes CDR1 MNHNS and CDR2 SASEGT. The CDR3 here is CASSEFLASGNQETQYF. The CDR3 DNA, read in part, is TGTGCCAGCAGTGAATTTCTCGCTAGCGGTAACCAAGAGACC.

This clone was seen a handful of times. From the germline J gene comes the end of the CDR3, since the read stops 3 residues before it. The genes are TRBV20-1 and TRBJ2-5; TRBD2 agrees at 9 bases. V lost 6 bases to trimming and J lost 5 bases; unmatched junction nucleotides: 10. Germline V CDR1 and CDR2: DFQATT, SNEGSKA (reference sequence). The CDR3 runs 14 residues. Incomplete CDR3 DNA: TGCAGTGCCTTTCCCGGCGGGGGGGGTGAGACC. Protein: CSAFPGGGGET. The entire CDR3 reads CSAFPGGGGETQYF.

This clone was recorded a few times. The CDR3 end lies 3 residues beyond the end of the read and is filled in from the germline J gene. The same CDR3 also results from other DNA sequences found in this sample. The chain couples TRBV7-6 to TRBJ2-7; 7 nucleotides align to TRBD1. Germline trimming cut 5 bases from V and 4 bases from J; bases unmatched to any gene: 8. Germline CDR1 is SGHVS and CDR2 is FNYEAQ. This CDR3 has 14 amino acids. The CDR3 is CASSPATGKYEQYF. CDR3 DNA, as far as it was read: TGTGCCAGCAGCCCTGCGACAGGGAAGTACGAG.

Concerning this clone: Coverage ceases 3 residues before the CDR3 finishes, and the germline J gene fills in the end. This chain joins TRBV6-4 and TRBJ1-2; D gene unclear. Between the trimmed V and J ends, which lost 7 bases and 1 base, there was a span of 13 bases. Looked up from germline, CDR1 is MRHNA and CDR2 is SNTAGT. This CDR3 is 14 amino acids long. The covered CDR3 bases are TGTGCCAGCACTCACGGGGTAAGTAACTATGGC. It codes for CASTHGVSNYG. The full CDR3 protein is CASTHGVSNYGYTF.

Ten or more counts support this clone. The read finishes 3 residues shy of the CDR3 end, and the germline J gene is used to complete it. The chain recombines TRBV7-9 with TRBJ1-4; TRBD1 agrees at 8 bases. The V and J ends lost 3 bases and 5 bases, in that order; junction bases with no gene match: 2. The CDR3 length is 14 residues. Germline V lookup: CDR1 SEHNR, CDR2 FQNEAQ (reference sequence). This chain's CDR3 is CASSFRQGNEKLFF. CDR3 bases read: TGTGCCAGCAGCTTTAGACAGGGGAATGAAAAA.

This clone was seen ten or more times. The read halts 3 residues ahead of the CDR3 end, with the missing end drawn from the germline J gene. This chain connects TRBV18 to TRBJ1-1, with 8 bases aligning to TRBD1. CDR3 length: 13 amino acids. Germline loops: CDR1 KGHSH, CDR2 LQKENI. J was trimmed by 4 bases and V by 5 bases; bases with no gene match: 3. The sequenced part of the CDR3 DNA is TGTGCCAGCTCAACCGGGACAGGCACTGAA. This codes for CASSTGTGTE. The whole CDR3 sequence is CASSTGTGTEAFF.

In its sample, this clone was seen a few times. The observed sequence ends 3 residues before the CDR3 terminus, with the missing tail filled in from the germline J gene. J is TRBJ2-1 and V is TRBV20-1; 9 bases are shared with TRBD2. Looked up from germline, CDR1 is DFQATT and CDR2 is SNEGSKA (reference sequence). Trimming took 3 bases from V and 3 from J; bases not matched to a gene: 6. CDR3 length: 15 residues. This CDR3 is CSASGTSYGYNEQFF. The CDR3 bases that were read are TGCAGTGCTAGCGGGACTAGCTACGGCTACAATGAG.

As for this clone: From the germline J gene comes the end of the CDR3, since the read stops 3 residues before it. The rearrangement joins TRBV7-6 to TRBJ2-2, with 9 bases fitting TRBD2. Germline V lookup: CDR1 SGHVS, CDR2 FNYEAQ. V was pared by 1 base and J by 4 bases, with 7 bases of the junction left unmatched. The CDR3 is 17 residues long. Incomplete CDR3 DNA: TGTGCCAGCAGCTTAGGTCGGGCGGGGGGGCGCACCGGGGAG. Translation gives CASSLGRAGGRTGE. The whole CDR3 sequence reads CASSLGRAGGRTGELFF.

At least ten counts were recorded for this clone. Read data end 3 residues before the CDR3 end; the end is taken from the germline J gene. The chain is built from TRBV5-1 and TRBJ2-1; 9 nucleotides align to TRBD1. The V gene end was trimmed by 0 bases and the J gene end by 8 bases; junction bases not matched to a gene: 6. CDR1 SGHRS and CDR2 YFSETQ come from the germline V gene. The CDR3 consists of 15 residues. CDR3: CASSLEGTGNHEQFF. CDR3 bases read: TGCGCCAGCAGCTTGGAGGGGACAGGGAATCATGAG.

This clone has a count of ten or more. The CDR3 extends 3 residues past the end of the read, so its final part is completed from the germline J gene. V and J are TRBV20-1 and TRBJ1-4; D perhaps matches TRBD1 (6 bases). Looked up from germline, CDR1 is DFQATT and CDR2 is SNEGSKA (reference sequence). The CDR3 totals 15 residues. The V end lost 5 bases, the J end lost 6 bases, and 19 bases lay between the germline ends. CDR3 DNA, as far as it was read: TGCAGTGCTGGCCCTCTAGGGGGGGCTTATGAAAAA. It yields the protein CSAGPLGGAYEK. The whole CDR3 region reads CSAGPLGGAYEKLFF.

Details on this clone: The CDR3 is cut off 3 residues early in the read; its end comes from the germline J gene. This rearrangement joins TRBV2 to TRBJ1-1; perhaps TRBD1 as D (5 bases). This CDR3 comprises 13 residues. Germline lookup yields CDR1 SNHLY and CDR2 FYNNEI. The germline V and J ends were trimmed by 3 bases and 2 bases, with 7 bases remaining between them. The CDR3: CASSDRVNTEAFF. CDR3 DNA (partial): TGTGCCAGCAGTGACAGGGTTAACACTGAA.

The sample holds many counts of this clone. One junction end disagrees with the germline gene, perhaps due to a read error. The read ends 3 residues before the CDR3 terminus; that terminus is restored from the germline J gene. This chain uses TRBV19 with TRBJ2-2; 9 positions match TRBD2. Germline lookup yields CDR1 LNHDA and CDR2 SQIVND (reference sequence). The CDR3 extends over 14 amino acids. CDR3 DNA (partial): TGTGCCAGCAGTAGCGGGAGAGACACCGGGGAG. The encoded protein is CASSSGRDTGE. The entire CDR3 protein reads CASSSGRDTGELFF.

CDR3 DNA (partial): TGTGCCAGCAGCCCATCAGGGGGCACAGATACG. It yields the protein CASSPSGGTDT. The full CDR3 sequence reads CASSPSGGTDTQYF. V is TRBV11-2 and J is TRBJ2-3, with a weak D call TRBD1 (6 bases). Coverage ceases 3 residues before the CDR3 finishes, and the germline J gene fills in the end. Germline-derived CDR1 and CDR2 are SGHAT and FQNNGV. CDR3 length equals 14 residues. Trimming took 5 bases from V and 1 from J, leaving 10 bases between them.

This clone occurred many times. The read ends 3 residues early relative to the CDR3; the germline J gene fills the gap. The rearrangement links TRBV5-1 to TRBJ2-5; 9 bases map to TRBD1. V was clipped by 4 bases and J by 4 bases; unmatched bases: 5. The CDR3 is 14 amino acids. Germline CDR1 SGHRS, CDR2 YFSETQ. Partial CDR3 DNA: TGCGCCAGCAGCCTGGAGGACAGGGGAGAGACC. This encodes CASSLEDRGET. From start to end, the CDR3 is CASSLEDRGETQYF.

This clone was seen a handful of times. The CDR3 end is not reached by the read, which stops 3 residues before it; the germline J gene fills it in. The rearrangement joins TRBV2 to TRBJ2-1; 15 nucleotides agree with TRBD2. Germline lookup yields CDR1 SNHLY and CDR2 FYNNEI. J was trimmed by 4 bases and V by 6 bases; bases with no gene match: 1. The CDR3 runs 15 residues. The chain's CDR3 is CASSGTSGGYNEQFF. The part of the CDR3 DNA that was read is TGTGCCAGCAGCGGGACTAGCGGGGGGTACAATGAG.

In its sample, this clone was seen many times. The observed sequence ends 3 residues before the CDR3 terminus, with the missing tail filled in from the germline J gene. The genes are TRBV18 and TRBJ2-5; 8 bases fit TRBD2. The CDR3 is 16 amino acids. Trimming at V came to 5 bases and at J to 4 bases, leaving 12 bases not matched to a gene. Per the germline V gene, CDR1 is KGHSH and CDR2 is LQKENI. CDR3 region: CASSSTLSGSGETQYF. The DNA read from the CDR3 is TGTGCCAGCTCATCTACCCTAAGCGGGAGTGGAGAGACC.

This clone was counted ten times or more. The DNA ends 3 residues before the CDR3 does, and the rest of the CDR3 is filled in from the germline J gene. V is TRBV7-8 and J is TRBJ1-3; D gene ambiguous. Germline lookup yields CDR1 SGHVS and CDR2 FQNEAQ. V lost 5 bases, J lost 4 bases, and 3 bases lay in between. The CDR3 is 11 residues long. CDR3 region: CASSQGNTIYF. CDR3 bases read: TGTGCCAGCAGCCAGGGAAACACC.

Worth noting for this clone: The read finishes 3 residues shy of the CDR3 end, and the germline J gene is used to complete it. The chain combines TRBV19 with TRBJ1-6, with 9 positions matching TRBD1. There are 15 residues in the CDR3. Germline CDR1 LNHDA, CDR2 SQIVND (reference sequence). V shed 3 bases and J 7 bases; nucleotides not matched to a gene: 4. This chain's CDR3 is CASSISGQGNSPLHF. CDR3 DNA, as far as it was read: TGTGCCAGTAGTATTTCGGGACAGGGCAATTCACCC.

Many counts were recorded for this clone. The DNA ends 3 residues before the CDR3 does, and the rest of the CDR3 is filled in from the germline J gene. This chain uses TRBV20-1 with TRBJ2-1; possible D gene TRBD2, 6 bases. The germline CDR1 and CDR2 sequences are DFQATT and SNEGSKA (reference sequence). V was pared by 6 bases and J by 5 bases, with 17 bases between. This CDR3 is 14 amino acids long. The CDR3 sequence: CSAGRGNNDNEQFF. The part of the CDR3 DNA that was read is TGCAGTGCGGGGCGGGGAAATAACGACAATGAG.

In its sample, this clone was seen a few times. The missing CDR3 end, 3 residues past where the read stops, is filled in from the germline J gene. The gene calls are TRBV19 and TRBJ1-5, with D perhaps matching TRBD1 (5 bases). The germline V gene has CDR1 LNHDA and CDR2 SQIVND (reference sequence). Trimming took 4 bases from V and 4 from J, leaving 14 bases between them. CDR3 length equals 15 residues. CDR3 DNA, as far as it was read: TGTGCCAGTAGTACAGGACGGGGGAGAAATCAGCCC. Protein: CASSTGRGRNQP. The entire CDR3 reads CASSTGRGRNQPQHF.

To note about this clone: Read sequence stops 3 residues before the CDR3 end, and the germline J gene provides the missing end. V usage is TRBV2 and J usage is TRBJ1-5, with TRBD1 as a possible D gene (5 bases). CDR3 length: 13 amino acids. V lost 4 bases, J lost 5 bases, and 9 bases lay in between. Germline CDR1 is SNHLY and CDR2 is FYNNEI. CDR3 in amino acids: CASSAGSHQPQHF. The sequenced part of the CDR3 DNA is TGTGCCAGCAGTGCAGGGTCCCATCAGCCC.

This clone was recorded a few times. The sequenced part of the CDR3 DNA is TGTGCCAGCAGCTTAGGCAGGGTTCGGGACGAG. Amino acids: CASSLGRVRDE. The whole CDR3 sequence is CASSLGRVRDEQYF. The gene calls are TRBV7-6 and TRBJ2-7; D may be TRBD1 (5 bases). The CDR3 end falls 3 residues outside the read, so it is completed with the germline J gene. The germline CDR1 and CDR2 sequences are SGHVS and FNYEAQ. V lost 1 base, J lost 5 bases, and 12 bases lay in between. The CDR3 sequence is 14 residues long.

This clone was counted many times. The sequence runs out 3 residues before the end of the CDR3; the remainder is reconstructed from the germline J gene. V and J are TRBV13 and TRBJ1-4; TRBD1 agrees at 8 bases. After removal of 2 bases from V and 7 bases from J, the junction contained 15 bases not matched to a gene. The V gene's germline CDR1 is PRHDT and CDR2 FYEKMQ (reference sequence). The length of the CDR3 is 18 residues. Here the CDR3 reads CASSLTPWTGKSSEKLFF. The part of the CDR3 DNA that was read is TGTGCCAGCAGCTTAACCCCCTGGACAGGGAAGTCTAGTGAAAAA.

A remark on this clone: Coverage ceases 3 residues before the CDR3 finishes, and the germline J gene fills in the end. V and J are TRBV18 and TRBJ1-6; 7 positions match TRBD1. With 8 bases clipped from V and 0 bases from J, the junction kept 4 bases outside the gene matches. The V gene's germline CDR1 is KGHSH and CDR2 LQKENI. This CDR3 is 15 amino acids long. CDR3 in amino acids: CASGQASSYNSPLHF. The sequenced part of the CDR3 DNA is TGTGCCAGCGGACAGGCCAGCTCCTATAATTCACCC.